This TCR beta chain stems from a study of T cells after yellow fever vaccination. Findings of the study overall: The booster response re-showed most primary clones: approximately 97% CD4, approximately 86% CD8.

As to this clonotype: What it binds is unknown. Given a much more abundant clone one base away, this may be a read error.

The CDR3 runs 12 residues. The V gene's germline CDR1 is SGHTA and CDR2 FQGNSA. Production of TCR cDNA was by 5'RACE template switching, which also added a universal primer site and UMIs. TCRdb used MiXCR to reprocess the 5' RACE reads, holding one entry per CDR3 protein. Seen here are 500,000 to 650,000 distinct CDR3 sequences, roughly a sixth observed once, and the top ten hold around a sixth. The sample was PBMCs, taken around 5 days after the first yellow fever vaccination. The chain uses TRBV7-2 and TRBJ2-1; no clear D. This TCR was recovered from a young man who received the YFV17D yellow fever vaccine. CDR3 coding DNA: TGTGCCAGCGAGACGACCCGCAATGACCAGTTCTTC. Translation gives CASETTRNDQFF.